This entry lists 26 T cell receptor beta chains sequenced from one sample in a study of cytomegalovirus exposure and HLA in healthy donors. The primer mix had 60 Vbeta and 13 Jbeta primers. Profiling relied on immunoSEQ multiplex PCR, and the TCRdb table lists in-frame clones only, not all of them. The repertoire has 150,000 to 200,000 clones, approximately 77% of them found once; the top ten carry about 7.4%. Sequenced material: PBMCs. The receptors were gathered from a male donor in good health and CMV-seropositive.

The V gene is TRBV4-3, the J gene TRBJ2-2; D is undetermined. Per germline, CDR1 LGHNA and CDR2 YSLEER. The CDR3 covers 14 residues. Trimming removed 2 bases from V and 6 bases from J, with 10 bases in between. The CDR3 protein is CASSQSGQPGELFF. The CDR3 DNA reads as TGCGCCAGCAGCCAAAGTGGCCAACCCGGGGAGCTGTTTTTT.

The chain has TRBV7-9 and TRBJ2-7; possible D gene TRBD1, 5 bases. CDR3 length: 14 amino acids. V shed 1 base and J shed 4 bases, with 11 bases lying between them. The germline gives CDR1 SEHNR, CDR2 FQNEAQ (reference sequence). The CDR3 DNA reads TGTGCCAGCAGCTTAGACGCAGGGCTTTACGAGCAGTACTTC. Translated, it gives CASSLDAGLYEQYF.

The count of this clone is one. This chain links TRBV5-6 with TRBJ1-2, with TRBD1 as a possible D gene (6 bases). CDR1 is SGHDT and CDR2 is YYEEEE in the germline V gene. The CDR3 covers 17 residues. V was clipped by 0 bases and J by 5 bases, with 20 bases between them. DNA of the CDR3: TGTGCCAGCAGCTTGGCCCCCCACAGGGACCTCCTATATGGCTACACCTTC. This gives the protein CASSLAPHRDLLYGYTF.

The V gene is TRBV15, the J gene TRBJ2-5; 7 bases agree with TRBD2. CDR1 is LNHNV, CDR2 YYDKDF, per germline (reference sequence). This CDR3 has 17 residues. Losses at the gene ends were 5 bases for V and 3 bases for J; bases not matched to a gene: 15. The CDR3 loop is CATSPHITLAVEETQYF. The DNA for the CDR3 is TGTGCCACCAGCCCGCATATAACGCTAGCGGTTGAAGAGACCCAGTACTTC.

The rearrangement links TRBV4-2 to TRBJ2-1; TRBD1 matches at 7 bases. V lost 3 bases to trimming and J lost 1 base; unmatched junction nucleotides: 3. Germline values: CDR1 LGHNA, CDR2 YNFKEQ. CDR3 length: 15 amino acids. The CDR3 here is CASSQSGQSYNEQFF. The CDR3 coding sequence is TGTGCCAGCAGCCAGTCGGGACAGTCCTACAATGAGCAGTTCTTC.

This CDR3 reads CASSFRQVTFTDTQYF. The CDR3 DNA sequence: TGTGCCAGCAGCTTCAGACAGGTTACATTCACAGATACGCAGTATTTT. This chain connects TRBV11-2 to TRBJ2-3; a weak D match, TRBD1 (6 bases). This CDR3 region has 16 residues. Germline values: CDR1 SGHAT, CDR2 FQNNGV. The V end was cut by 3 bases, the J end by 2 bases, with 15 bases between.

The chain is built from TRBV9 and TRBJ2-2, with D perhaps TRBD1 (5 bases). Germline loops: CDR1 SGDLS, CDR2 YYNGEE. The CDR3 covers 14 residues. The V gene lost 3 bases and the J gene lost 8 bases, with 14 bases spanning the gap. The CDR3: CASSGTGPAGELFF. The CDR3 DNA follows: TGTGCCAGCAGCGGCACAGGACCGGCAGGGGAGCTGTTTTTT.

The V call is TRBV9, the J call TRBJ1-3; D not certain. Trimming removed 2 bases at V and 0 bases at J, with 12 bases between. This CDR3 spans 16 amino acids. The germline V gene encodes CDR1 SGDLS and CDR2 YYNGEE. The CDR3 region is CASSVKAQYSGNTIYF. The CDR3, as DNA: TGTGCCAGCAGCGTCAAGGCACAGTACTCTGGAAACACCATATATTTT.

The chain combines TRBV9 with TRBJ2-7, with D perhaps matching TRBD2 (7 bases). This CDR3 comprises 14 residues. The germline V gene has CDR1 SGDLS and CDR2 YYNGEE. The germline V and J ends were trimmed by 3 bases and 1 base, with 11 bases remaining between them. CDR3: CASSEGGGSYEQYF. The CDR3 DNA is TGTGCCAGCAGCGAAGGGGGGGGGTCCTACGAGCAGTACTTC.

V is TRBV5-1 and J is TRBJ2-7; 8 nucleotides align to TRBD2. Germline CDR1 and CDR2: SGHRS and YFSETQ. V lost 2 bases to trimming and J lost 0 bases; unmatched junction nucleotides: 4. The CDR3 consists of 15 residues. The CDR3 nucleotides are TGCGCCAGCAGCTTACCAGCGGGGGACTCCTACGAGCAGTACTTC. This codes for CASSLPAGDSYEQYF. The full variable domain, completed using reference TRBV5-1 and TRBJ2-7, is KAGVTQTPRYLIKTRGQQVTLSCSPISGHRSVSWYQQTPGQGLQFLFEYFSETQRNKGNFPGRFSGRQFSNSRSEMNVSTLELGDSALYLCASSLPAGDSYEQYFGPGTRLTVT.

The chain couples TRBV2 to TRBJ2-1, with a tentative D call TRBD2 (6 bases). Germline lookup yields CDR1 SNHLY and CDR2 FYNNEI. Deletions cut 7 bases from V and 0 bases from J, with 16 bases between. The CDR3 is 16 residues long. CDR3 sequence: CASTAGPRRSYNEQFF. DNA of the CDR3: TGTGCCAGCACCGCGGGGCCCCGGCGCTCCTACAATGAGCAGTTCTTC.

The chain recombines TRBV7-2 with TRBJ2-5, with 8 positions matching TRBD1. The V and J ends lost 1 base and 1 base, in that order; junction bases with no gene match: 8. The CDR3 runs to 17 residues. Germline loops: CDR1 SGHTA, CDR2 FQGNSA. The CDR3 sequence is CASSLEPGGFGQETQYF. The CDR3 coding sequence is TGTGCCAGCAGCTTAGAGCCAGGGGGCTTTGGCCAAGAGACCCAGTACTTC.

In DNA, the CDR3 is TGTGCCATCAGTGAGTCAGACAGGGGACGGGGCTACACCTTC. Encoded protein: CAISESDRGRGYTF. This chain joins TRBV10-3 and TRBJ1-2; 8 positions agree with TRBD1. This CDR3 is built from 14 residues. The V gene's germline CDR1 is ENHRY and CDR2 SYGVKD. V lost 0 bases, J lost 8 bases, and 5 bases stayed unmatched.

The CDR3, as DNA: TGCGCCAGCAGCCAAACGGTCCAGCGGGGGTACTACAATGAGCAGTTCTTC. Amino acids: CASSQTVQRGYYNEQFF. The rearrangement uses TRBV4-3 and TRBJ2-1; 8 nucleotides match TRBD2. The V and J ends lost 2 bases and 3 bases, in that order; junction bases with no gene match: 9. CDR3 length: 17 residues. The germline gives CDR1 LGHNA, CDR2 YSLEER.

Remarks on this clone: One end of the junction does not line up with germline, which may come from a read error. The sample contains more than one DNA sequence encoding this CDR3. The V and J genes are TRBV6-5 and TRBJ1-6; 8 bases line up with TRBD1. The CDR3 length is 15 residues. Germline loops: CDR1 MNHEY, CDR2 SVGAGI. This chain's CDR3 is CASSRGTGKNSPLHF. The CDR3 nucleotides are TGTGCCAGCAGCCGTGGGACAGGAAAGAATTCACCTCTCCACTTT.

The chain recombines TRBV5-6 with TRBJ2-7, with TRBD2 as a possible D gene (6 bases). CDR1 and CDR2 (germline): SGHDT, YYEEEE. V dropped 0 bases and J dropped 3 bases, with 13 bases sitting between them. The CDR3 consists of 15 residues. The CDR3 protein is CASSLEAAGSYEQYF. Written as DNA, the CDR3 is TGTGCCAGCAGCTTGGAAGCAGCGGGCAGCTACGAGCAGTACTTC.

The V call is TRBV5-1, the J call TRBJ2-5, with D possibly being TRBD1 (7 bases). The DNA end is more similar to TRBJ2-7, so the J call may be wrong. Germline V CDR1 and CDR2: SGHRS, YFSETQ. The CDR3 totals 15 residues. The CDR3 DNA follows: TGCGCCAGCAGCTTCGACAGGGAGGCATCCTACGAGCAGTACTTC. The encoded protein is CASSFDREASYEQYF.

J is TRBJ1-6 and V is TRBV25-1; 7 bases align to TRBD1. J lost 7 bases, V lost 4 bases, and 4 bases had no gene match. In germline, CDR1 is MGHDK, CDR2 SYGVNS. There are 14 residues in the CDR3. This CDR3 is CASSVTGVNSPLHF. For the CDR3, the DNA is TGTGCCAGCAGTGTTACAGGGGTCAATTCACCCCTCCACTTT.

The CDR3 region is CASSLAAGVPSYEQYF. The CDR3 DNA reads TGTGCCAGCAGCTTAGCGGCCGGGGTTCCTTCCTACGAGCAGTACTTC. V is TRBV7-9 and J is TRBJ2-7, with a possible D match to TRBD2 (5 bases). Germline CDR1 and CDR2: SEHNR and FQNEAQ (reference sequence). Between the trimmed V and J ends, which lost 0 bases and 1 base, there was a span of 13 bases. The CDR3 extends over 16 amino acids.

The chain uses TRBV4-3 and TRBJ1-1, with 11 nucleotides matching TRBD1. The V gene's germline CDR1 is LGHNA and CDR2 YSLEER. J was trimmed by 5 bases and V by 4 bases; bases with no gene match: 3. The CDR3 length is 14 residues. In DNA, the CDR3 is TGCGCCAGCAGCCCGGGACAGGGGGGTACTGAAGCTTTCTTT. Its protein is CASSPGQGGTEAFF.

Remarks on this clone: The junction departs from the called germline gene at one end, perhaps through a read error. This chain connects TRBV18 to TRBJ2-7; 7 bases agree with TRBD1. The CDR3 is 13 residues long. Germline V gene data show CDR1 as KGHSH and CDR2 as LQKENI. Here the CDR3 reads CASSPSDRAGLNF. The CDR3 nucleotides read TGTGCCAGCTCACCTTCTGACAGGGCCGGATTGAACTTC. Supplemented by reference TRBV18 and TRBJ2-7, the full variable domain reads NAGVMQNPRHLVRRRGQEARLRCSPMKGHSHVYWYRQLPEEGLKFMVYLQKENIIDESGMPKERFSAEFPKEGPSILRIQQVVRGDSAAYFCASSPSDRAGLNFGPGTRLTVT.

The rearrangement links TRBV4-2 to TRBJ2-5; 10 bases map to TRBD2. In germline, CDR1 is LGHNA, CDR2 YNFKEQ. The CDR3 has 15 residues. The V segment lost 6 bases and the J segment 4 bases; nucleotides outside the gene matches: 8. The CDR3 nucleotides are TGTGCCAGCAGGCCAAGCGGGGGGGTGGGAGAGACCCAGTACTTC. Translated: CASRPSGGVGETQYF.

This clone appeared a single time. CDR3 nucleotides: TGTGCCTGGGCTGGGTCGATCCGGGACAGGGTAAACTATGGCTACACCTTC. Translating it yields CAWAGSIRDRVNYGYTF. The J gene is TRBJ1-2, the V gene TRBV30, with 9 bases identical to TRBD1. Losses at the gene ends were 5 bases for V and 2 bases for J; bases not matched to a gene: 15. This CDR3 contains 17 residues. The germline CDR1 and CDR2 sequences are GTSNPN and SVGIG (reference sequence).

The DNA of the CDR3 is TGTGCCAGCAGGGATACAGGGGGCACTGAAGCTTTCTTT. As protein: CASRDTGGTEAFF. This chain joins TRBV6-1 and TRBJ1-1; TRBD1 agrees at 8 bases. Germline CDR1 is MNHNS and CDR2 is SASEGT. V shed 6 bases, J shed 4 bases, and the junction held 4 bases outside the gene matches. The CDR3 contains 13 residues.

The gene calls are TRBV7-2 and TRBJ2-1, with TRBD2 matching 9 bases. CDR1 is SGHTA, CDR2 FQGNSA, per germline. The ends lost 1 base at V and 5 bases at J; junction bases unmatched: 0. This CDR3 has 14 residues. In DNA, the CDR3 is TGTGCCAGCAGCTTAGGACTAGCGGACAATGAGCAGTTCTTC. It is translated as CASSLGLADNEQFF.

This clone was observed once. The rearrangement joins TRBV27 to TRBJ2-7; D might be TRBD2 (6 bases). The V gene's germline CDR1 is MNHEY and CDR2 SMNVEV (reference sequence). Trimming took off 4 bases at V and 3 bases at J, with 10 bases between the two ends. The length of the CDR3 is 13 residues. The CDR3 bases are TGTGCCAGCAGTTACGGGGGTTACTACGAGCAGTACTTC. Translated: CASSYGGYYEQYF.